What follows describes a single T cell receptor beta chain. Profiling relied on immunoSEQ multiplex PCR, and the TCRdb table lists in-frame clones only, not all of them. The sample carries tens of thousands of clones, around 84% recorded once. The germline V and J ends were trimmed by 4 bases and 5 bases, with 8 bases remaining between them. From germline, CDR1 is GTSNPN and CDR2 SVGIG (reference sequence). This CDR3 has 11 amino acids. This record comes from a study of identifying expanded T cells in peripheral blood. The J gene is TRBJ1-1, the V gene TRBV30; D is unresolved. The sequence was collected from a person between 18 and 75 years old in good health. The sequenced material came from blood. This CDR3 is CAWTIGTEAFF. The CDR3 nucleotides are TGTGCCTGGACCATAGGTACTGAAGCTTTCTTT.